These 26 T cell receptor beta chains originate from one sample sequenced in a study of cytomegalovirus exposure and HLA in healthy donors. The primer mix had 60 Vbeta and 13 Jbeta primers. Some clones are missing from TCRdb's copy, which holds only in-frame ones; the method was immunoSEQ multiplex PCR. The data contain roughly 180,000 clones, about three quarters of them singletons. The source material was PBMCs. The receptors shown here come from a woman under 40 in good health and CMV-seropositive.

The gene calls are TRBV7-2 and TRBJ1-2, with D perhaps matching TRBD1 (5 bases). In germline, CDR1 is SGHTA, CDR2 FQGNSA. Trimming removed 1 base from V and 9 bases from J, with 12 bases in between. The CDR3 contains 13 residues. CDR3 nucleotide sequence: TGTGCCAGCAGCTTAGAACAGGTGGTAAGCTACACCTTC. Translation: CASSLEQVVSYTF.

The chain has TRBV27 and TRBJ2-5; possible D gene TRBD2, 6 bases. Between the trimmed V and J ends, which lost 2 bases and 5 bases, there was a span of 12 bases. This CDR3 region has 14 residues. CDR1 is MNHEY and CDR2 is SMNVEV in the germline V gene (reference sequence). The DNA for the CDR3 is TGTGCCAGCAGTTTACTGCGGGGCGGGGAGACCCAGTACTTC. Residues: CASSLLRGGETQYF.

The J gene is TRBJ2-3, the V gene TRBV28; 7 bases line up with TRBD1. The CDR3 is 13 residues long. The germline CDR1 and CDR2 sequences are MDHEN and SYDVKM. J gave up 1 base and V 7 bases, and 2 bases lay outside the gene matches. The CDR3 reads CASKTGGTDTQYF. As DNA, the CDR3 is TGTGCCAGCAAAACAGGGGGCACAGATACGCAGTATTTT. The full variable domain, its missing parts supplied by reference TRBV28 and TRBJ2-3, is DVKVTQSSRYLVKRTGEKVFLECVQDMDHENMFWYRQDPGLGLRLIYFSYDVKMKEKGDIPEGYSVSREKKERFSLILESASTNQTSMYLCASKTGGTDTQYFGPGTRLTVL.

This clone was counted a few times. The chain couples TRBV7-8 to TRBJ1-3; TRBD1 matches at 7 bases. Germline-derived CDR1 and CDR2 are SGHVS and FQNEAQ. Trimming removed 5 bases from V and 4 bases from J; junction bases left unmatched: 2. CDR3 length equals 13 residues. CDR3 sequence reads: CASSRGPGNTIYF. Written as DNA, the CDR3 is TGTGCCAGCAGCAGGGGGCCCGGAAACACCATATATTTT.

The chain carries TRBV5-8 and TRBJ1-2, with D possibly being TRBD1 (5 bases). V was shortened by 2 bases and J by 2 bases, with 10 bases between the two germline ends. CDR3 length equals 14 residues. Germline-derived CDR1 and CDR2 are SGHTS and YDEGEE. The CDR3 DNA is TGTGCCAGCAGCTTCAGGGCGGGGAACTATGGCTACACCTTC. Protein sequence: CASSFRAGNYGYTF.

The chain couples TRBV28 to TRBJ2-3, with 13 bases identical to TRBD2. The CDR3 contains 14 residues. Germline V gives CDR1 MDHEN, CDR2 SYDVKM. V shed 8 bases, J shed 8 bases, and the junction held 7 bases outside the gene matches. CDR3 bases: TGTGCCAGCGGACTAGCGGGAGTCGGGGCTACGCAGTATTTT. It yields the protein CASGLAGVGATQYF.

In its sample, this clone was seen a few times. This chain connects TRBV28 to TRBJ2-6; D call uncertain. V shed 3 bases and J shed 0 bases, with 6 bases lying between them. This CDR3 contains 15 residues. Germline-derived CDR1 and CDR2 are MDHEN and SYDVKM. The CDR3 loop is CASSFLDSGANVLTF. The CDR3 nucleotides are TGTGCCAGCAGTTTTCTAGACTCTGGGGCCAACGTCCTGACTTTC.

The chain is built from TRBV6-4 and TRBJ2-7; tentatively, D is TRBD2 (5 bases). Trimming cost V 0 bases and J 1 base, with 34 bases left between them. This CDR3 spans 23 amino acids. CDR1 is MRHNA and CDR2 is SNTAGT in the germline V gene. CDR3 protein: CASSDSIFPGLGGAVSESYEQYF. For the CDR3, the DNA is TGTGCCAGCAGTGACTCGATTTTTCCGGGATTGGGCGGTGCGGTTTCTGAGTCCTACGAGCAGTACTTC.

The chain joins TRBV4-1 to TRBJ1-4, with 8 bases aligning to TRBD1. Per the germline V gene, CDR1 is MGHRA and CDR2 is YSYEKL. CDR3 size: 14 residues. Trimming cost V 5 bases and J 8 bases; bases outside gene matches: 7. CDR3 coding DNA: TGCGCCAGCAGCAAAGGACAGGGTGAGGAAAAACTGTTTTTT. Its protein product is CASSKGQGEEKLFF.

As to this clone: The sample contains more than one DNA sequence encoding this CDR3. V is TRBV28 and J is TRBJ2-7; 9 bases are shared with TRBD1. Looked up from germline, CDR1 is MDHEN and CDR2 is SYDVKM. The junction had 4 bases not matched to a gene; V was cut back by 5 bases and J by 2 bases. CDR3 length: 14 amino acids. The CDR3 is CASSLRQGAYEQYF. The CDR3 coding sequence is TGTGCCAGCAGTCTGCGACAGGGGGCCTACGAGCAGTACTTC.

The J gene is TRBJ2-1, the V gene TRBV28; 8 nucleotides agree with TRBD1. J gave up 4 bases and V 6 bases, and 5 bases lay outside the gene matches. The germline gives CDR1 MDHEN, CDR2 SYDVKM. This CDR3 contains 14 residues. The CDR3 region is CASRPGGSYNEQFF. The CDR3 nucleotides read TGTGCCAGCAGACCAGGGGGCTCGTACAATGAGCAGTTCTTC.

This clone showed up just a few times. CDR3 DNA sequence: TGTGCCACCAGCAGAGGGACAGGGACTAATGAAAAACTGTTTTTT. It is translated as CATSRGTGTNEKLFF. The chain joins TRBV15 to TRBJ1-4, with 8 bases identical to TRBD1. V shed 1 base, J shed 2 bases, and the junction held 0 bases outside the gene matches. Germline CDR1 reads LNHNV; CDR2 reads YYDKDF (reference sequence). The CDR3 consists of 15 residues.

This chain links TRBV4-3 with TRBJ1-2, with D maybe TRBD1 (5 bases). Per the germline V gene, CDR1 is LGHNA and CDR2 is YSLEER. There are 16 residues in the CDR3. V was cut by 1 base and J by 4 bases, with 16 bases left in between. The DNA of the CDR3 is TGCGCCAGCAGCCAAGCGAACACAGGTCTCGGCTATGGCTACACCTTC. Residues: CASSQANTGLGYGYTF.

This chain joins TRBV5-4 and TRBJ2-1, with 8 nucleotides matching TRBD1. The V segment lost 3 bases and the J segment 3 bases; nucleotides outside the gene matches: 5. This CDR3 contains 15 residues. The germline V gene encodes CDR1 SGHNT and CDR2 YYREEE (reference sequence). The CDR3 DNA reads TGTGCCAGCAGCTCAGGACAGGGAGGCTACAATGAGCAGTTCTTC. Encoded protein: CASSSGQGGYNEQFF.

This clone appeared a few times. The chain recombines TRBV9 with TRBJ2-7, with 7 positions matching TRBD2. V lost 3 bases to trimming and J lost 3 bases; unmatched junction nucleotides: 15. Looked up from germline, CDR1 is SGDLS and CDR2 is YYNGEE. CDR3 size: 17 residues. CDR3 region: CASSAQPVGGTFYEQYF. CDR3 in DNA: TGTGCCAGCAGCGCTCAACCGGTGGGGGGGACTTTCTACGAGCAGTACTTC.

The rearrangement links TRBV5-1 to TRBJ2-5; D is undetermined. Germline V gene data show CDR1 as SGHRS and CDR2 as YFSETQ. This CDR3 contains 12 residues. With 2 bases removed from V and 2 bases from J, the gap between germline ends came to 4 bases. The CDR3: CASSFPQETQYF. Here the CDR3 DNA reads TGCGCCAGCAGCTTCCCACAAGAGACCCAGTACTTC.

This sequence joins TRBV2 and TRBJ2-1, with 9 bases that match TRBD2. The germline gives CDR1 SNHLY, CDR2 FYNNEI. V lost 7 bases and J lost 7; bases outside the gene matches: 11. CDR3 length equals 15 residues. CDR3 bases: TGTGCCAGCACTAGCGGGACCTCGGCGAGGAATGAGCAGTTCTTC. Protein sequence: CASTSGTSARNEQFF.

The V and J genes are TRBV7-9 and TRBJ2-7, with 11 positions matching TRBD1. J was trimmed by 3 bases and V by 5 bases; bases with no gene match: 9. Looked up from germline, CDR1 is SEHNR and CDR2 is FQNEAQ (reference sequence). CDR3 length: 16 residues. The CDR3 DNA is TGTGCCAGCAGCACCGGGGGGGACAGGGGGAACTACGAGCAGTACTTC. Its protein product is CASSTGGDRGNYEQYF.

The V and J genes are TRBV5-4 and TRBJ2-4; weak D call: TRBD1 (5 bases). The CDR3 totals 15 residues. Trimming cost V 3 bases and J 5 bases, with 15 bases left between them. CDR1 SGHNT and CDR2 YYREEE come from the germline V gene (reference sequence). The CDR3 here is CASSSRPQGENIQYF. In DNA, the CDR3 is TGTGCCAGCAGCTCTCGTCCCCAAGGGGAAAACATTCAGTACTTC. The complete variable domain, with remaining parts taken from reference TRBV5-4 and TRBJ2-4, reads ETGVTQSPTHLIKTRGQQVTLRCSSQSGHNTVSWYQQALGQGPQFIFQYYREEENGRGNFPPRFSGLQFPNYSSELNVNALELDDSALYLCASSSRPQGENIQYFGAGTRLSVL.

The J gene is TRBJ2-7, the V gene TRBV9; 12 bases align to TRBD2. The trim removed 0 bases at V and 6 bases at J, leaving 7 bases unmatched. The CDR3 has 16 residues. Germline CDR1 and CDR2: SGDLS and YYNGEE. The CDR3 bases are TGTGCCAGCAGCGTAGAGACTAGCGGGAGCTTGTCCGAGCAGTACTTC. As protein: CASSVETSGSLSEQYF.

V gene TRBV28 combines with J gene TRBJ2-5; 7 nucleotides line up with TRBD2. In germline, CDR1 is MDHEN, CDR2 SYDVKM. CDR3 size: 17 residues. V was pared by 3 bases and J by 5 bases, with 15 bases of the junction left unmatched. In DNA, the CDR3 is TGTGCCAGCAGTTTTAGCGGTTGGGGCGGGAGAGGGGAGACCCAGTACTTC. Translating gives CASSFSGWGGRGETQYF.

The chain combines TRBV19 with TRBJ2-3; perhaps TRBD2 as D (7 bases). V was cut by 4 bases and J by 6 bases, with 11 bases left in between. The CDR3 length is 13 residues. Germline lookup yields CDR1 LNHDA and CDR2 SQIVND (reference sequence). CDR3 loop: CASSTRGADTQYF. In DNA, the CDR3 is TGTGCCAGTAGTACCCGGGGGGCGGATACGCAGTATTTT.

This clone was recorded a few times. The chain uses TRBV6-1 and TRBJ1-5; 8 nucleotides align to TRBD1. V lost 4 bases to trimming and J lost 6 bases; unmatched junction nucleotides: 11. Germline lookup yields CDR1 MNHNS and CDR2 SASEGT. The CDR3 is made up of 16 amino acids. This CDR3 reads CASSGWQGASGQPQHF. The DNA of the CDR3 is TGTGCCAGCAGTGGTTGGCAGGGGGCAAGTGGTCAGCCCCAGCATTTT.

This rearrangement joins TRBV28 to TRBJ2-7; 10 nucleotides align to TRBD1. Germline values: CDR1 MDHEN, CDR2 SYDVKM. The ends lost 7 bases at V and 1 base at J; junction bases unmatched: 7. The CDR3 spans 15 residues. The CDR3 protein is CASNPPGQGSYEQYF. The CDR3 DNA is TGTGCCAGCAACCCCCCGGGACAGGGGTCCTACGAGCAGTACTTC.

The genes are TRBV2 and TRBJ2-1, with D maybe TRBD1 (5 bases). The V gene lost 5 bases and the J gene lost 6 bases, with 17 bases spanning the gap. Germline V gene lookup returns CDR1 SNHLY and CDR2 FYNNEI. This CDR3 region has 15 residues. The CDR3 loop is CASSTGHLKGNEQFF. The DNA for the CDR3 is TGTGCCAGCAGTACCGGACATCTAAAGGGCAATGAGCAGTTCTTC.

The genes are TRBV27 and TRBJ1-2; D may be TRBD1 (5 bases). V was pared by 3 bases and J by 7 bases, with 12 bases between. Germline V gene lookup returns CDR1 MNHEY and CDR2 SMNVEV (reference sequence). The CDR3 covers 13 residues. The CDR3 sequence is CASSFSGAGGYTF. In DNA form, the CDR3 reads TGTGCCAGCAGTTTCAGCGGGGCGGGTGGCTACACCTTC.